This is a list of T cell receptor beta chains from one sample in a study of cytomegalovirus exposure and HLA in healthy donors. The table came from immunoSEQ multiplex PCR; TCRdb's copy has only in-frame clones and leaves some out. Among 95,000 to 150,000 clones listed, roughly 80% were seen once. Sequencing input: PBMCs. These receptor sequences come from a woman aged 40-49 years in good health and CMV-seronegative. The CDR3 runs from the conserved cysteine through the conserved F or W. The order of the fields is D gene, V gene, J gene, clone size, CDR3 DNA, CDR3 protein. The D gene is left open where the match is weak. Size is stated for part of the rows, as once, few or many counts, or as a class when the clone is expanded.

-,TRBV4-2,TRBJ1-6,-,TGTGCCAGCAGCCAAGATCCGGAGTATAATTCACCCCTCCACTTT,CASSQDPEYNSPLHF
-,TRBV21-1,TRBJ2-7,-,TGTGCCAGCAGCACCAGGGGTCTCTACGAGCAGTACTTC,CASSTRGLYEQYF
TRBD1,TRBV19,TRBJ1-1,-,TGTGCCAGTCAGGAACCGGGACAGGGGAAAAACGAAGCTTTCTTT,CASQEPGQGKNEAFF
-,TRBV28,TRBJ1-2,-,TGTGCCAGCAGTTTCGTGAGGGAGGGCTATGGCTACACCTTC,CASSFVREGYGYTF
-,TRBV6-1,TRBJ1-1,-,TGTGCCAGCAGACCCACAGGTTACACTGAAGCTTTCTTT,CASRPTGYTEAFF
TRBD2,TRBV14,TRBJ2-1,-,TGTGCCAGCAGCGCGAAGCTCACTAGCGGGCCGAATGAGCAGTTCTTC,CASSAKLTSGPNEQFF
TRBD2,TRBV2,TRBJ2-4,once,TGTGCCAGCAGGGGCTCTAGCGGAAAAAACATTCAGTACTTC,CASRGSSGKNIQYF
TRBD2,TRBV19,TRBJ2-1,-,TGTGCCAGTAGTATAGTGGGGCTAGCGGGAGAAGGGGATGAGCAGTTCTTC,CASSIVGLAGEGDEQFF
-,TRBV27,TRBJ1-6,-,TGTGCCAGCAGTTTTGGGGCGGCGGCGGCTTCACCCCTCCACTTT,CASSFGAAAASPLHF
TRBD1,TRBV18,TRBJ2-7,few,TGTGCCAGCTCAAGTTTAGATCTGACAGGGGCTCACGAGCAGTACTTC,CASSSLDLTGAHEQYF
-,TRBV5-5,TRBJ2-1,-,TGTGCCAGCAGCTTAGCCTATTGGGACACCTTCAATGAGCAGTTCTTC,CASSLAYWDTFNEQFF
-,TRBV2,TRBJ1-2,few,TGTGCCAGCAGTGAAGAGGTCAGCGGGGACGGCTACACCTTC,CASSEEVSGDGYTF
-,TRBV2,TRBJ2-7,few,TGTGCCAGCAGTATAACACGTACCTACGAGCAGTACTTC,CASSITRTYEQYF
-,TRBV6-5,TRBJ2-3,-,TGTGCCAGCGGCCCCGAGGGCCCCACAGATACGCAGTATTTT,CASGPEGPTDTQYF
-,TRBV5-5,TRBJ1-3,-,TGTGCCAGCAGCTTGGTCAGGGGAGGAAACACCATATATTTT,CASSLVRGGNTIYF
TRBD1,TRBV6-1,TRBJ1-1,-,TGTGCCAGCAGTGAAGCGGACAGGGGCACTGAAGCTTTCTTT,CASSEADRGTEAFF
TRBD2,TRBV7-2,TRBJ2-7,few,TGTGCCAGCAGCCCCCACGGCCGGGGGGTGTCCTACGAGCAGTACTTC,CASSPHGRGVSYEQYF
-,TRBV5-4,TRBJ2-2,-,TGTGCCAGCAGCTTGGGACTCCCTGACACCGGGGAGCTGTTTTTT,CASSLGLPDTGELFF
TRBD1,TRBV7-9,TRBJ1-2,once,TGTGCCAGCAGCTTTGGACAGGAAGCTAACTATGGCTACACCTTC,CASSFGQEANYGYTF
-,TRBV7-3,TRBJ2-2,-,TGTGCCAGCAGCCCTCTCCTTGCCGGGGAGCTGTTTTTT,CASSPLLAGELFF
-,TRBV19,TRBJ2-1,-,TGTGCCAGTAGTATAGTGGGGGAGGTTTTCAATGAGCAGTTCTTC,CASSIVGEVFNEQFF
TRBD2,TRBV5-8,TRBJ2-5,-,TGTGCCAGCAGCCCCGGGACTACGCAAGAGACCCAGTACTTC,CASSPGTTQETQYF
-,TRBV18,TRBJ2-1,-,TGTGCCAGCTCACCTGGGGCTCAGAACAATGAGCAGTTCTTC,CASSPGAQNNEQFF